This TCR beta chain was identified in a study of cytomegalovirus exposure and HLA in healthy donors. PCR primers comprised 60 Vbeta and 13 Jbeta primers. Sequenced by immunoSEQ multiplex PCR; TCRdb stores in-frame clones only, minus some. Of about 93,000 clones detected, roughly four fifths appear once; the ten largest clones hold roughly 0.6%. Sequencing input: PBMCs. The source of this sequence is a man aged 25-45 years in good health and CMV-seronegative.

The CDR3 is CASSPSGQGYGYTF. The CDR3 region has the DNA TGTGCCAGCAGCCCGTCGGGACAGGGCTATGGCTACACCTTC. The rearrangement joins TRBV9 to TRBJ1-2; TRBD1 aligns across 9 bases. Trimming removed 4 bases from V and 4 bases from J; junction bases left unmatched: 5. The germline gives CDR1 SGDLS, CDR2 YYNGEE. The CDR3 has 14 residues.